These T cell receptor beta chains were read from a single sample in a study of OX40 agonist ivuxolimab in advanced cancers. TCRdb's copy holds only in-frame clones and misses some; the assay was immunoSEQ multiplex PCR. This table holds approximately 79,000 clones, 70% to 90% found once. The sample in question was CD4+ or CD8+ T cells sorted from blood, obtained in a trial of the OX40 agonist ivuxolimab. The source of these receptors is an adult with an advanced solid tumor such as melanoma, head and neck, liver or kidney cancer. Both conserved end residues are part of each CDR3. The D gene is left open where the match is weak. Where a row states a size, it is once, few, many or the class of an expanded clone; other rows omit it.

NA	TRBV7-2	TRBD1	TRBJ1-1	TGTGCCAGCAGCCCCACGACAGGGGCGATCCCCACTGAAGCTTTCTTT	CASSPTTGAIPTEAFF
NA	TRBV11-2	TRBD1	TRBJ2-7	TGTGCCAGCAGCTTAGGTTTGGGGACAGGGAAAGTCAACGAGCAGTACTTC	CASSLGLGTGKVNEQYF
NA	TRBV7-2	TRBD1	TRBJ2-7	TGTGCCAGCAGCACACGGGACAGGGGGCCAAACGAGCAGTACTTC	CASSTRDRGPNEQYF
NA	TRBV18	NA	TRBJ1-2	TGTGCCAGCTCACCACTCAGAGGGGGAGAAGCTTATGGCTACACCTTC	CASSPLRGGEAYGYTF
NA	TRBV5-6	TRBD1	TRBJ1-3	TGTGCCAGCAGCCCTGTGGACAGGGGGCTCGGAAACACCATATATTTT	CASSPVDRGLGNTIYF
NA	TRBV2	NA	TRBJ2-6	TGTGCCAGCCGGAGGCGCTCTGGGGCCAACGTCCTGACTTTC	CASRRRSGANVLTF
NA	TRBV27	NA	TRBJ2-5	TGTGCCAGCAGTTTATCGAGGGGGACCCGGGGGGAGACCCAGTACTTC	CASSLSRGTRGETQYF
once	TRBV7-2	TRBD2	TRBJ2-5	TGTGCCAGCTCCGGGACTAGCGGCATGGAGACCCAGTACTTC	CASSGTSGMETQYF
once	TRBV19	TRBD1	TRBJ1-1	TGTGCCAGTAGTCGAGGCTACAGGGGCGGTATGTTTGTCACTGAAGCTTTCTTT	CASSRGYRGGMFVTEAFF
NA	TRBV7-2	NA	TRBJ2-7	TGTGCCAGCAGCTTCCAGACAGCTTACGAGCAGTACTTC	CASSFQTAYEQYF
NA	TRBV7-9	TRBD1	TRBJ1-3	TGTGCCAGCAGCCGGGGACAGAACTCTGGAAACACCATATATTTT	CASSRGQNSGNTIYF
NA	TRBV7-9	NA	TRBJ1-3	TGTGCCAGCAGCATTAACATGGGAGTTGGAAACACCATATATTTT	CASSINMGVGNTIYF
NA	TRBV19	NA	TRBJ1-2	TGTGCCAGTGCCTCTACCGGGGCCCGCGGGGGCTACACCTTC	CASASTGARGGYTF
NA	TRBV5-4	NA	TRBJ1-6	TGTGCCAGCAGCCCCCTGGCGGGTAGCGGTAATTCACCCCTCCACTTT	CASSPLAGSGNSPLHF
NA	TRBV28	NA	TRBJ2-2	TGTGCCAGCAGCTCCGGGACCCTTTCGGGGGAGCTGTTTTTT	CASSSGTLSGELFF